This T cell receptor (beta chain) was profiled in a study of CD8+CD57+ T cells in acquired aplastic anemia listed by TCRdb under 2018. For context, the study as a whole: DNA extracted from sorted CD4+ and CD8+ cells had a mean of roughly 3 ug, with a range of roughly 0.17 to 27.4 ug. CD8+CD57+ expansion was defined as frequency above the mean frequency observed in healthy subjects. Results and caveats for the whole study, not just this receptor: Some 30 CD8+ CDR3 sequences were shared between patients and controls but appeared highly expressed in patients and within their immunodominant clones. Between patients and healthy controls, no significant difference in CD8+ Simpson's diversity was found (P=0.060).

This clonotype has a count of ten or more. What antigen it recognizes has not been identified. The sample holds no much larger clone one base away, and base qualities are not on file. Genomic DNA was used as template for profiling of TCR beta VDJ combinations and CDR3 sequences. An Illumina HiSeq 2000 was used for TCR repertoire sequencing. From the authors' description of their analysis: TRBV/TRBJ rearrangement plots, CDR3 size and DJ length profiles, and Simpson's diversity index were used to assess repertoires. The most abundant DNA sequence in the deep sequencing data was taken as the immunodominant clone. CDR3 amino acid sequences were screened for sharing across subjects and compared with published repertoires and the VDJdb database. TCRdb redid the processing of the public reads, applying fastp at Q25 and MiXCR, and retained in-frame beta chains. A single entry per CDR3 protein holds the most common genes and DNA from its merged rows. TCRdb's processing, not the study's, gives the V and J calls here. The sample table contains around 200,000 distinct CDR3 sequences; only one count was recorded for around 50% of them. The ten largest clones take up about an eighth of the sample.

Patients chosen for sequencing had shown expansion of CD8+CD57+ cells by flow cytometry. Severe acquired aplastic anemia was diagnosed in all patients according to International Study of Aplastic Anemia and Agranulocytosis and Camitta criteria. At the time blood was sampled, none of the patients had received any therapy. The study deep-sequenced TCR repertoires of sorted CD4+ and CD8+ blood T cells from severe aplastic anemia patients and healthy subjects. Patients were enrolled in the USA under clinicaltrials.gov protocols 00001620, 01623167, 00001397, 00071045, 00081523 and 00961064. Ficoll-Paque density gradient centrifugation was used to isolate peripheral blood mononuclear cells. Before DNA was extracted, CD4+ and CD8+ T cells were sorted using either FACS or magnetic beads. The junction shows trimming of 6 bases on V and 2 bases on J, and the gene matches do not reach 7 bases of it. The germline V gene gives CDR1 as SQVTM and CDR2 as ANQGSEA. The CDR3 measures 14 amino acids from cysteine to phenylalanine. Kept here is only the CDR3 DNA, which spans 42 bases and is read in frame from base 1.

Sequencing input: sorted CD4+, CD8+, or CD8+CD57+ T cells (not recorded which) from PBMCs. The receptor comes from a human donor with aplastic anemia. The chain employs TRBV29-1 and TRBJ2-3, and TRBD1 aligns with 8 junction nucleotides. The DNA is TGCAGCGTCGCAGGGGGCCTGATCACAGATACGCAGTATTTT. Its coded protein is CSVAGGLITDTQYF.